The rows below give T cell receptor beta chains drawn from one sample of a study of spatial heterogeneity in lung cancer. TCRdb passed the 5' RACE reads through MiXCR, listing each CDR3 protein once. The sample shows 5,400 or so distinct CDR3 sequences, more than 25% of them seen only once. The specimen comprised PBMCs, sampled at surgery. These receptors originate from a male donor with early-stage non-small cell lung cancer. Each CDR3 is given with its conserved first and last residue. The order of the fields is D gene, clone size, V gene, J gene, CDR3 length, CDR3 DNA, CDR3 protein. D genes are given only for firm matches. Clone size, where shown, is once, few, many, or a class for clones that have expanded.

D: TRBD2; size: medium-sized; V: TRBV5-1; J: TRBJ2-3; length: 15; DNA: TGCGCCAGCAGCATTACTAGCGGGGGCACAGATACGCAGTATTTT; CDR3: CASSITSGGTDTQYF
D: TRBD2; size: medium-sized; V: TRBV19; J: TRBJ2-4; length: 16; DNA: TGTGCCAGTAGTAGTCTAGCGGGAGGTCTATGGAACATTCAGTACTTC; CDR3: CASSSLAGGLWNIQYF
D: -; size: medium-sized; V: TRBV5-1; J: TRBJ2-7; length: 14; DNA: TGCGCCAGCAGCTTGGGAGTGGGACGACTCGAGCAGTACTTC; CDR3: CASSLGVGRLEQYF
D: TRBD1; size: medium-sized; V: TRBV12-3/TRBV12-4; J: TRBJ2-1; length: 15; DNA: TGTGCCAGCAGTCAAACATTGACAGGGGGTCGTGAGCAGTTCTTC; CDR3: CASSQTLTGGREQFF
D: -; size: medium-sized; V: TRBV30; J: TRBJ2-7; length: 13; DNA: TGTGCCTGGAGTTTCGACCGGTCCTACGAGCAGTACTTC; CDR3: CAWSFDRSYEQYF
D: -; size: medium-sized; V: TRBV6-5; J: TRBJ1-1; length: 16; DNA: TGTGCCAGCAGTTACGGTGGCAGGGGTTTGAACACTGAAGCTTTCTTT; CDR3: CASSYGGRGLNTEAFF
D: -; size: -; V: TRBV20-1; J: TRBJ2-1; length: 16; DNA: TGCAGTGCTAGAGATCCACAGGATTCCTCCTACAATGAGCAGTTCTTC; CDR3: CSARDPQDSSYNEQFF
D: -; size: few; V: TRBV12-3/TRBV12-4; J: TRBJ2-1; length: 14; DNA: TGTGCCAGCAGCCCAGGGACTCCCTACAATGAGCAGTTCTTC; CDR3: CASSPGTPYNEQFF
D: -; size: -; V: TRBV10-3; J: TRBJ1-1; length: 13; DNA: TGTGCCTCAAGGCCCACAGTAGACACTGAAGCTTTCTTT; CDR3: CASRPTVDTEAFF
D: TRBD2; size: medium-sized; V: TRBV5-1; J: TRBJ2-5; length: 14; DNA: TGCGCCAGCAGCCCGACTAGCGGCCAAGAGACCCAGTACTTC; CDR3: CASSPTSGQETQYF
D: -; size: -; V: TRBV23-1; J: TRBJ1-1; length: 16; DNA: TGCGCCAGCAGTCACCGCCTCGAGGGGGGGCACACTGAAGCTTTCTTT; CDR3: CASSHRLEGGHTEAFF
D: -; size: many; V: TRBV7-8; J: TRBJ2-3; length: 13; DNA: TGTGCCAGCAATAGGGGGGAGACAGATACGCAGTATTTT; CDR3: CASNRGETDTQYF
D: -; size: medium-sized; V: TRBV6-5; J: TRBJ2-1; length: 13; DNA: TGTGCCAGCAGCCCAAGGGGCGACAATGAGCAGTTCTTC; CDR3: CASSPRGDNEQFF
D: -; size: many; V: TRBV6-1; J: TRBJ1-5; length: 13; DNA: TGTGCCAGCACCTACGACGGCGATCAGCCCCAGCATTTT; CDR3: CASTYDGDQPQHF
D: -; size: large; V: TRBV20-1; J: TRBJ2-7; length: 11; DNA: TGCAGTGCTAGCAGTCCCTACGAGCAGTACTTC; CDR3: CSASSPYEQYF
D: -; size: medium-sized; V: TRBV29-1; J: TRBJ2-6; length: 13; DNA: TGCAGCTTTCGGACCCCCGGGGCCAACGTCCTGACTTTC; CDR3: CSFRTPGANVLTF
D: -; size: medium-sized; V: TRBV7-2; J: TRBJ2-7; length: 15; DNA: TGTGCCAGCAGCTTTCCCGGAGGAGAACACTACGAGCAGTACTTC; CDR3: CASSFPGGEHYEQYF
D: -; size: medium-sized; V: TRBV5-5; J: TRBJ2-7; length: 14; DNA: TGTGCCAGCAGCTTGGGCGAGACGCGGGGCGAGCAGTACTTC; CDR3: CASSLGETRGEQYF
D: TRBD2; size: medium-sized; V: TRBV19; J: TRBJ2-1; length: 15; DNA: TGTGCCAGTAGAACACTAGCGGCCTCCTACAATGAGCAGTTCTTC; CDR3: CASRTLAASYNEQFF
D: -; size: medium-sized; V: TRBV5-6; J: TRBJ1-2; length: 13; DNA: TGTGCCAGCAGCTTGGGGGGGCTGGATGGCTACACCTTC; CDR3: CASSLGGLDGYTF
D: -; size: medium-sized; V: TRBV20-1; J: TRBJ1-5; length: 15; DNA: TGCAGTGCTAGAGATCTGGGGGGAATTAATCAGCCCCAGCATTTT; CDR3: CSARDLGGINQPQHF
D: -; size: medium-sized; V: TRBV7-2; J: TRBJ2-5; length: 13; DNA: TGTGCCAGCGGTTGGGCGCACCAAGAGACCCAGTACTTC; CDR3: CASGWAHQETQYF
D: TRBD2; size: few; V: TRBV24-1; J: TRBJ2-3; length: 16; DNA: TGTGCCACCAGTGACAGACTAGCGGATCGCACAGATACGCAGTATTTT; CDR3: CATSDRLADRTDTQYF
D: -; size: once; V: TRBV5-1; J: TRBJ2-7; length: 14; DNA: TGCGCCAGCAGCGTCCGGGACAACTCCTACGAGCAGTACTTC; CDR3: CASSVRDNSYEQYF
D: -; size: -; V: TRBV19; J: TRBJ2-7; length: 14; DNA: TGTGCCAGTAGCGATTTTGGCAGGGCGAACGAGCAGTACTTC; CDR3: CASSDFGRANEQYF
D: TRBD1; size: medium-sized; V: TRBV6-5; J: TRBJ1-1; length: 15; DNA: TGTGCCAGCAGTTACTCGTTTTTACAGGGGAGGGAAGCTTTCTTT; CDR3: CASSYSFLQGREAFF
D: -; size: -; V: TRBV7-9; J: TRBJ2-5; length: 13; DNA: TGTGCCAGCAGCTTAACTAGTGGAGAGACCCAGTACTTC; CDR3: CASSLTSGETQYF
D: TRBD1; size: medium-sized; V: TRBV2; J: TRBJ1-1; length: 18; DNA: TGTGCCAGCAGTGAAGGAAGAGGGAGACAGGGGAAGAACACTGAAGCTTTCTTT; CDR3: CASSEGRGRQGKNTEAFF
D: -; size: -; V: TRBV6-5; J: TRBJ1-4; length: 12; DNA: TGTGCCAGCAGTCGCGCTAATGAAAAACTGTTTTTT; CDR3: CASSRANEKLFF
D: -; size: few; V: TRBV5-6; J: TRBJ2-7; length: 16; DNA: TGTGCCAGCAGTTTTGGACCGGGAGCTATGTCCTACGAGCAGTACTTC; CDR3: CASSFGPGAMSYEQYF
D: -; size: -; V: TRBV3-1; J: TRBJ2-5; length: 16; DNA: TGTGCCAGCAGCAAAGAGTCGGGGACCGACCAAGAGACCCAGTACTTC; CDR3: CASSKESGTDQETQYF
D: -; size: few; V: TRBV15; J: TRBJ2-7; length: 14; DNA: TGTGCCACCAGCAGAGCAGGGACAACCTACGAGCAGTACTTC; CDR3: CATSRAGTTYEQYF
D: TRBD1; size: medium-sized; V: TRBV7-2; J: TRBJ1-1; length: 15; DNA: TGTGCCAGCAGCTTAGATGGCACAGGGGACACTGAAGCTTTCTTT; CDR3: CASSLDGTGDTEAFF
D: -; size: medium-sized; V: TRBV6-6; J: TRBJ2-5; length: 12; DNA: TGTGCTTGGGGGCAGGGTCCGGAGACCCAGTACTTC; CDR3: CAWGQGPETQYF
D: -; size: medium-sized; V: TRBV18; J: TRBJ1-2; length: 14; DNA: TGTGCCAGCTCACTGACCGACGGGTTGTATGGCTACACCTTC; CDR3: CASSLTDGLYGYTF
D: TRBD1; size: medium-sized; V: TRBV3-1; J: TRBJ1-6; length: 15; DNA: TGTGCCAGCAGCCAAGAGGGGACAGCTATTCAAACCCTCCACTTT; CDR3: CASSQEGTAIQTLHF
D: -; size: -; V: TRBV7-8; J: TRBJ1-5; length: 15; DNA: TGTGCCAGCAGCTCCAGGGAATTCGGCAATCAGCCCCAGCATTTT; CDR3: CASSSREFGNQPQHF
D: -; size: medium-sized; V: TRBV18; J: TRBJ1-1; length: 13; DNA: TGTGCCAGCTCACCAGTGACTGGCACTGAAGCTTTCTTT; CDR3: CASSPVTGTEAFF
D: -; size: -; V: TRBV3-1; J: TRBJ2-1; length: 12; DNA: TGTGCCAGCAGCCATAAAGGCTATGAGCAGTTCTTC; CDR3: CASSHKGYEQFF
D: -; size: few; V: TRBV24-1; J: TRBJ2-5; length: 15; DNA: TGTGCCACCAGTGAACTACAGGGCGTCCAAGAGACCCAGTACTTC; CDR3: CATSELQGVQETQYF
D: -; size: -; V: TRBV7-2; J: TRBJ2-5; length: 13; DNA: TGTGCCAGCAGCTTAGGGCTTCAAGAGACCCAGTACTTC; CDR3: CASSLGLQETQYF
D: -; size: -; V: TRBV5-1; J: TRBJ2-1; length: 13; DNA: TGCGCCAGCAGCACCTACACAAGCAATGAGCAGTTCTTC; CDR3: CASSTYTSNEQFF
D: -; size: few; V: TRBV27; J: TRBJ1-1; length: 13; DNA: TGTGCCAGCAGTTTGGGGCAGAACACTGAAGCTTTCTTT; CDR3: CASSLGQNTEAFF
D: TRBD2; size: few; V: TRBV7-7; J: TRBJ2-2; length: 16; DNA: TGTGCCAGCAGCCAGCAAGATAGCGGGGGGACCGGGGAGCTGTTTTTT; CDR3: CASSQQDSGGTGELFF
D: TRBD1; size: medium-sized; V: TRBV19; J: TRBJ2-7; length: 15; DNA: TGTGCCAGTAGTCCTGGACAGGGTTTTTCGTACGAGCAGTACTTC; CDR3: CASSPGQGFSYEQYF
D: -; size: -; V: TRBV2; J: TRBJ2-1; length: 13; DNA: TGTGCCAGCATTATGGACTCACTGAATGAGCAGTTCTTC; CDR3: CASIMDSLNEQFF
D: -; size: medium-sized; V: TRBV3-1; J: TRBJ2-3; length: 14; DNA: TGTGCCAGCAGCCCCGGACAGCGCACAGATACGCAGTATTTT; CDR3: CASSPGQRTDTQYF
D: -; size: medium-sized; V: TRBV7-8; J: TRBJ2-1; length: 13; DNA: TGTGCCAGCAGCTTCAACAGACAGGACGAGCAGTTCTTC; CDR3: CASSFNRQDEQFF
D: -; size: medium-sized; V: TRBV12-3/TRBV12-4; J: TRBJ2-5; length: 13; DNA: TGTGCCAGCAGTTTAGTCCAGCAAGAGACCCAGTACTTC; CDR3: CASSLVQQETQYF
D: -; size: -; V: TRBV5-1; J: TRBJ1-1; length: 14; DNA: TGCGCCAGCAGCTTGGGCCTGTTGAACACTGAAGCTTTCTTT; CDR3: CASSLGLLNTEAFF